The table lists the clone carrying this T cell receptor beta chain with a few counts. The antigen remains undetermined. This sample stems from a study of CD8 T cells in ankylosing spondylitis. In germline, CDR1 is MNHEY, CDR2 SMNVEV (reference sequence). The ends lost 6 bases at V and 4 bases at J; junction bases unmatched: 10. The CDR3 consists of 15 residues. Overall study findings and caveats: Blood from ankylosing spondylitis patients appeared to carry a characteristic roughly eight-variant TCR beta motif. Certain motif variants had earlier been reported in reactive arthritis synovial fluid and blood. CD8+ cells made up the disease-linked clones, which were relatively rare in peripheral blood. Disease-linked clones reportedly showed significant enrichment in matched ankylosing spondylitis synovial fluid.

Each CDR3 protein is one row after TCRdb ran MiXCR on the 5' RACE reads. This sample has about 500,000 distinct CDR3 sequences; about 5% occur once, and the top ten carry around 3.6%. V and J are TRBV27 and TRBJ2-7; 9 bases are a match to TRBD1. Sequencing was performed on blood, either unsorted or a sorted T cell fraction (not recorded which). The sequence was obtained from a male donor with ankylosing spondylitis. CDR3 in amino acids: CASSPRDREAYEQYF. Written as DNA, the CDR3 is TGTGCCAGCAGCCCCCGGGACAGGGAAGCTTACGAGCAGTACTTC.